Listed below are T cell receptor beta chains from one sample, sequenced in a study of radiation and T cells in renal cell carcinoma. Only in-frame clones appear in the TCRdb table, and some are missing; sequencing was by immunoSEQ multiplex PCR. The sample lists around 120,000 clones; 81% were seen once. Source: blood, taken from a patient whose treatment included radiotherapy and nephrectomy. The origin of the receptors is a woman aged 60 to 75 with renal cell carcinoma. CDR3s include the opening cysteine and the closing phenylalanine or tryptophan. A D gene is named only where the DNA matches it firmly. Rows may omit the clone size; those that give it use once, few, many or a size class.

>TRBD1|TRBV4-1|TRBJ1-2|-
CASSQDLIGTGRGYTF
TGCGCCAGCAGCCAGGACCTCATAGGGACAGGGCGTGGCTACACCTTC
>TRBD1|TRBV28|TRBJ1-2|-
CASSPRDSYYGYTF
TGTGCCAGCAGTCCCCGGGACAGCTACTATGGCTACACCTTC
>TRBD1|TRBV11-1|TRBJ1-1|once
CASSKRQGENTEAFF
TGTGCCAGCAGCAAGCGACAGGGGGAGAACACTGAAGCTTTCTTT
>-|TRBV9|TRBJ2-2|-
CASSARSGEATNTGELFF
TGTGCCAGCAGCGCAAGGTCGGGGGAGGCCACGAACACCGGGGAGCTGTTTTTT
>-|TRBV7-9|TRBJ1-2|-
CASTLNSLGFYGYTF
TGTGCCAGCACACTTAATTCCCTCGGTTTCTATGGCTACACCTTC
>TRBD2|TRBV14|TRBJ2-1|-
CASSPKGLAGGLVNEQFF
TGTGCCAGCAGCCCAAAGGGACTAGCGGGGGGGCTTGTAAATGAGCAGTTCTTC
>TRBD2|TRBV5-1|TRBJ2-3|once
CASSLGGLGTDTQYF
TGCGCCAGCAGCCTCGGGGGGTTGGGCACAGATACGCAGTATTTT
>-|TRBV5-5|TRBJ1-6|-
CASSLRGSYNSPLHF
TGTGCCAGCAGCTTGCGGGGCTCCTATAATTCACCCCTCCACTTT
>TRBD1|TRBV9|TRBJ1-3|once
CASSFQGGSGNTIYF
TGTGCCAGCAGCTTTCAAGGGGGCAGTGGAAACACCATATATTTT
>TRBD2|TRBV9|TRBJ2-2|-
CASSPTSGGSNTGELFF
TGTGCCAGCAGCCCTACTAGCGGGGGTTCGAACACCGGGGAGCTGTTTTTT
>-|TRBV29-1|TRBJ2-5|-
CSVEQSGKETQYF
TGCAGCGTTGAACAAAGCGGAAAAGAGACCCAGTACTTC
>TRBD1|TRBV11-1|TRBJ2-7|-
CASSDRTGMAYEQYF
TGTGCCAGCAGCGATCGGACAGGGATGGCCTACGAGCAGTACTTC
>TRBD1|TRBV19|TRBJ1-5|few
CASITTGGFSRQPQHF
TGTGCCAGTATTACGACAGGGGGCTTTTCTCGGCAGCCCCAGCATTTT
>TRBD2|TRBV5-1|TRBJ2-3|-
CASSLRTSGLGVTDTQYF
TGCGCCAGCAGCCTACGGACTAGCGGGTTGGGAGTCACAGATACGCAGTATTTT
>-|TRBV9|TRBJ1-3|-
CASSAPTPGNTIYF
TGTGCCAGCAGCGCGCCAACGCCCGGAAACACCATATATTTT
>-|TRBV29-1|TRBJ1-1|-
CSARTDPNTEAFF
TGCAGCGCCAGGACCGACCCGAACACTGAAGCTTTCTTT
>TRBD1|TRBV6-1|TRBJ2-3|-
CASSEARGTGGTDTQYF
TGTGCCAGCAGTGAAGCGCGGGGGACAGGGGGCACAGATACGCAGTATTTT
>-|TRBV5-1|TRBJ1-5|-
CASSLDRWGSAQHF
TGCGCCAGCTCCCTAGATAGGTGGGGGTCCGCCCAGCATTTT
>-|TRBV29-1|TRBJ2-5|-
CSVEDPSMASRYF
TGCAGCGTTGAAGATCCCTCAATGGCTAGCAGATACTTC
>-|TRBV14|TRBJ2-7|-
CASSQVGAGAYEQYF
TGTGCCAGCAGCCAAGTGGGGGCTGGGGCGTACGAGCAGTACTTC
>-|TRBV9|TRBJ2-3|-
CASSREGDTQYF
TGTGCCAGCAGCAGAGAAGGAGATACGCAGTATTTT
>-|TRBV19|TRBJ1-1|-
CASTGVFTEAFF
TGTGCCAGTACCGGGGTATTCACTGAAGCTTTCTTT
>-|TRBV29-1|TRBJ2-5|-
CSVELEQGVEETQYF
TGCAGCGTTGAACTGGAACAGGGAGTCGAAGAGACCCAGTACTTC
>-|TRBV9|TRBJ2-1|-
CASSRGHGTAYNEQFF
TGTGCCAGCAGCCGAGGTCACGGGACCGCTTACAATGAGCAGTTCTTC
>-|TRBV9|TRBJ1-4|-
CASSAGVSNEKLFF
TGTGCCAGCAGCGCAGGGGTTTCTAATGAAAAACTGTTTTTT
>-|TRBV15|TRBJ2-3|-
CATGEGRSTDTQYF
TGTGCCACGGGAGAGGGACGTAGCACAGATACGCAGTATTTT
>-|TRBV6-6|TRBJ2-2|-
CASSPLKGTGELFF
TGTGCCAGCAGTCCCTTGAAGGGCACCGGGGAGCTGTTTTTT
>-|TRBV15|TRBJ2-2|-
CATSRKTGELFF
TGTGCCACCAGCAGGAAGACCGGGGAGCTGTTTTTT
>-|TRBV19|TRBJ1-6|-
CASSIREGIYNSPLHF
TGTGCCAGTAGTATAAGGGAGGGCATTTATAATTCACCCCTCCACTTT
>-|TRBV6-1|TRBJ1-5|-
CASSTHGINQPQHF
TGTGCCAGCAGTACTCACGGGATCAATCAGCCCCAGCATTTT
>TRBD2|TRBV2|TRBJ2-5|-
CASKGLAGQETQYF
TGTGCCAGCAAGGGACTAGCGGGTCAAGAGACCCAGTACTTC
>-|TRBV7-9|TRBJ2-7|-
CASSLEEGRQYF
TGTGCCAGCAGCTTAGAGGAGGGGCGGCAGTACTTC
>-|TRBV6-5|TRBJ2-7|-
CASSYSVGQQYF
TGTGCCAGCAGTTACTCCGTGGGGCAGCAGTACTTC
>TRBD1|TRBV27|TRBJ1-3|-
CASSLSTGNGNTIYF
TGTGCCAGCAGTTTATCGACAGGGAATGGAAACACCATATATTTT
>-|TRBV11-2|TRBJ2-5|-
CASSSHPTASTETQYF
TGTGCCAGCAGCTCCCACCCGACAGCTTCTACGGAGACCCAGTACTTC
>-|TRBV29-1|TRBJ1-6|-
CSVEDNRVRNSPLHF
TGCAGCGTTGAAGATAACAGGGTGCGAAATTCACCCCTCCACTTT
>TRBD1|TRBV7-2|TRBJ2-1|-
CASSPRDRVYNEQFF
TGTGCCAGCAGCCCCCGGGACAGGGTTTACAATGAGCAGTTCTTC
>-|TRBV19|TRBJ1-5|-
CASSIGGAGPQHF
TGTGCCAGTAGTATCGGGGGGGCCGGGCCCCAGCATTTT
>-|TRBV5-1|TRBJ2-1|-
CASRSIAYNEQFF
TGCGCCAGCCGGAGCATCGCCTACAATGAGCAGTTCTTC
>-|TRBV27|TRBJ2-2|many
CASSLIPPGELFF
TGTGCCAGCAGTTTGATTCCCCCCGGGGAGCTGTTTTTT
>-|TRBV4-2|TRBJ2-3|-
CASRQGTSTDTQYF
TGTGCCAGCAGGCAGGGGACCAGCACAGATACGCAGTATTTT
>TRBD1|TRBV6-1|TRBJ1-5|-
CASSLPGQGNQPQHF
TGTGCCAGCAGTCTACCGGGACAGGGGAATCAGCCCCAGCATTTT
>-|TRBV9|TRBJ1-5|-
CASSRGPDSNQPQHF
TGTGCCAGCAGCCGAGGGCCCGACAGCAATCAGCCCCAGCATTTT
>TRBD1|TRBV5-1|TRBJ1-6|-
CASRRTGALTPLHF
TGCGCCAGCAGGAGGACAGGGGCCCTTACACCCCTCCACTTT
>-|TRBV11-2|TRBJ1-6|-
CASSLLGANSPLHF
TGTGCCAGCAGCTTATTAGGGGCTAATTCACCCCTCCACTTT
>-|TRBV25-1|TRBJ2-3|-
CASSEYHSRVTDTQYF
TGTGCCAGCAGTGAATACCACTCGAGGGTCACAGATACGCAGTATTTT
>TRBD1|TRBV5-4|TRBJ2-2|-
CASSTTGTGGHGELFF
TGTGCCAGCAGCACCACCGGGACAGGGGGCCACGGGGAGCTGTTTTTT
>-|TRBV29-1|TRBJ1-1|few
CSVVRGTEAFF
TGCAGCGTTGTCAGGGGCACTGAAGCTTTCTTT
>-|TRBV28|TRBJ2-7|-
CASSSLGVDEQYF
TGTGCCAGCAGTTCCCTCGGGGTCGACGAGCAGTACTTC
>-|TRBV19|TRBJ1-6|few
CASSASGRSSYNSPLHF
TGTGCCAGTAGTGCCAGTGGCAGGAGCTCCTATAATTCACCCCTCCACTTT
>-|TRBV7-9|TRBJ2-7|-
CASSSRDTYEQYF
TGTGCCAGCAGCTCGCGGGACACCTACGAGCAGTACTTC
>-|TRBV2|TRBJ1-1|-
CASSNAHGTNTEAFF
TGTGCCAGCAGTAACGCCCATGGGACCAACACTGAAGCTTTCTTT
>-|TRBV10-2|TRBJ2-2|-
CASRGRELRTGELFF
TGCGCCAGCAGGGGTCGGGAGCTTCGCACCGGGGAGCTGTTTTTT
>TRBD1|TRBV18|TRBJ1-1|-
CASSPIQGDTEAFF
TGTGCCAGCTCACCAATACAGGGGGACACTGAAGCTTTCTTT
>-|TRBV6-1|TRBJ1-2|-
CASSEFSAGVSGGYTF
TGTGCCAGCAGTGAATTCAGTGCCGGGGTTTCGGGTGGCTACACCTTC
>TRBD1|TRBV7-8|TRBJ1-1|-
CASSLGSGTGSSFF
TGTGCCAGCAGCTTGGGATCCGGGACAGGGAGTTCGTTCTTT
>TRBD1|TRBV29-1|TRBJ1-2|-
CSVEDGQGSYGYTF
TGCAGCGTTGAAGATGGACAGGGTTCCTATGGCTACACCTTC
>-|TRBV11-1|TRBJ1-2|-
CASSLMIGTNYGYTF
TGTGCCAGCAGCTTGATGATTGGGACTAACTATGGCTACACCTTC
>-|TRBV18|TRBJ2-7|-
CASSRKYEQYF
TGTGCCAGCTCTCGCAAGTACGAGCAGTACTTC